The rows below give T cell receptor beta chains drawn from one sample of a study of cytomegalovirus exposure and HLA in healthy donors. The assay was immunoSEQ multiplex PCR, and TCRdb's table has in-frame clones only and misses some. Of tens of thousands of clones in the sample, about 97% were seen once. Material for sequencing was PBMCs. The receptors stem from a man aged 25-45 years in good health and CMV-seropositive. Each CDR3 is given without its conserved first and last residue. The order of the fields is clone size, D gene, J gene, V gene, CDR3 protein. D genes are given only for firm matches. Where a row states a size, it is once, few, many or the class of an expanded clone; other rows omit it.

>NA|NA|TRBJ2-3|TRBV5-4
ASSLGGLGTDTQY
>few|NA|TRBJ2-7|TRBV28
ASGAYEQY
>NA|TRBD1|TRBJ1-2|TRBV28
ASSPDRAGYGYT
>NA|TRBD2|TRBJ2-7|TRBV7-2
ASSSGTSRNYEQY
>NA|NA|TRBJ2-3|TRBV6-5
ASRTTGATDTQY
>NA|NA|TRBJ1-2|TRBV6-6
ASSLLSGNYGYT
>NA|TRBD1|TRBJ1-5|TRBV6-1
ASGMTGTGNQPQH
>NA|NA|TRBJ2-7|TRBV28
ASSIREHEQY
>once|NA|TRBJ1-1|TRBV5-1
ASRLGVVDTEAF
>NA|TRBD1|TRBJ1-5|TRBV15
ATSGQFNQPQH
>once|TRBD2|TRBJ2-1|TRBV7-2
ASSLTGTSGPNEQF